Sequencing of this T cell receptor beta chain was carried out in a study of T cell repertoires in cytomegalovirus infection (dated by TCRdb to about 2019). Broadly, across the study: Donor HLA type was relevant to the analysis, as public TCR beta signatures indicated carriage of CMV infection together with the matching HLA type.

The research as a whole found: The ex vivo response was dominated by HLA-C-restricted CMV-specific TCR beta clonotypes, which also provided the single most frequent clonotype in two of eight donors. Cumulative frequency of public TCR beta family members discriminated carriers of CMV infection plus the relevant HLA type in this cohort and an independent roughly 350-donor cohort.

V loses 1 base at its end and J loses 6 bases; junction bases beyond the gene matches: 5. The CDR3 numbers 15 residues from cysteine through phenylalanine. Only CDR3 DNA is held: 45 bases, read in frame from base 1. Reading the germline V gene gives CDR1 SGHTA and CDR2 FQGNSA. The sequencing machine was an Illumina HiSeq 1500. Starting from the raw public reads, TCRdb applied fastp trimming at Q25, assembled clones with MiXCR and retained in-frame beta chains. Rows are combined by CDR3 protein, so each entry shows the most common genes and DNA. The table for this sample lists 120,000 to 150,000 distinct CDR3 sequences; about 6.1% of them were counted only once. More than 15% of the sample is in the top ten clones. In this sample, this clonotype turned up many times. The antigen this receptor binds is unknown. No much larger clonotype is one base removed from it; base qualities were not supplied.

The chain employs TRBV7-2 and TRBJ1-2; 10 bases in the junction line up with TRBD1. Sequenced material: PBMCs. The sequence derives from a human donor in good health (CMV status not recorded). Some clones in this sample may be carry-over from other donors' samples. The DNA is TGTGCCAGCAGCTTAGGAACGACAGGGGGCAATGGCTACACCTTC. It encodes CASSLGTTGGNGYTF. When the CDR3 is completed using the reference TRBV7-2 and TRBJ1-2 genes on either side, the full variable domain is GAGVSQSPSNKVTEKGKDVELRCDPISGHTALYWYRQSLGQGLEFLIYFQGNSAPDKSGLPSDRFSAERTGGSVSTLTIQRTQQEDSAVYLCASSLGTTGGNGYTFGSGTRLTVV.